Below are 27 T cell receptor beta chains sequenced from a single sample in a study of blood T cell repertoires in COVID-19. Produced via immunoSEQ multiplex PCR; TCRdb's table is partial and in-frame only. The table shows 220,000 or so clones, with roughly 80% occurring only once. Sequencing was performed on PBMCs or T cells enriched from blood (not recorded which). The receptors here all came from a woman in her thirties or forties with acute COVID-19.

The rearrangement links TRBV18 to TRBJ2-1, with 10 bases aligning to TRBD2. CDR1 and CDR2 (germline): KGHSH, LQKENI. The V gene end was trimmed by 3 bases and the J gene end by 8 bases; junction bases not matched to a gene: 13. The CDR3 covers 17 residues. The CDR3 nucleotides are TGTGCCAGCTCACCTCGAAGCGGGAGGGCCAAGGGGGATGAGCAGTTCTTC. It translates to CASSPRSGRAKGDEQFF.

CDR3 DNA sequence: TGTGCCAGCAGCTTAGTTGACCTAGCGCTAGCCAAAAACATTCAGTACTTC. Encoded protein: CASSLVDLALAKNIQYF. The chain combines TRBV7-2 with TRBJ2-4; perhaps TRBD2 as D (6 bases). V was shortened by 1 base and J by 0 bases, with 13 bases between the two germline ends. Germline assignment: CDR1 SGHTA and CDR2 FQGNSA. The CDR3 runs to 17 residues.

The rearrangement joins TRBV18 to TRBJ1-5; perhaps TRBD1 as D (6 bases). V was cut by 3 bases and J by 4 bases, with 16 bases left in between. The germline gives CDR1 KGHSH, CDR2 LQKENI. The CDR3 extends over 16 amino acids. The CDR3 is CASSPSHTRGNQPQHF. In DNA form, the CDR3 reads TGTGCCAGCTCACCGAGCCACACGAGGGGGAATCAGCCCCAGCATTTT.

Here the CDR3 reads CASSFSGGASGDTQYF. The CDR3 DNA sequence: TGTGCCAGCAGCTTTAGCGGGGGGGCCTCTGGCGATACGCAGTATTTT. This chain links TRBV6-2 or TRBV6-3 with TRBJ2-3, with 11 bases that match TRBD2. In germline, CDR1 is MNHEY, CDR2 SVGEGT. This CDR3 region has 16 residues. V lost 6 bases to trimming and J lost 6 bases; unmatched junction nucleotides: 11.

CDR3 amino acids: CASSSGGVGQNTEAFF. CDR3 nucleotides: TGTGCCAGCAGCTCGGGGGGTGTAGGACAGAACACTGAAGCTTTCTTT. The gene calls are TRBV11-3 and TRBJ1-1; TRBD1 might be the D (5 bases). This CDR3 has 16 amino acids. Germline CDR1 reads SGHNT; CDR2 reads YENEEA. The ends were cut back, 4 bases at V and 1 base at J, with 16 bases in the middle.

A single count supports this clone. In the same sample, other DNA sequences code for this CDR3. The V and J genes are TRBV6-5 and TRBJ1-4; 11 bases fit TRBD1. This CDR3 contains 14 residues. Per the germline V gene, CDR1 is MNHEY and CDR2 is SVGAGI. The V and J ends lost 6 bases and 8 bases, in that order; junction bases with no gene match: 5. The CDR3 here is CASSTGTGGEKLFF. CDR3 in DNA: TGTGCCAGCAGCACCGGGACAGGGGGGGAAAAACTGTTTTTT.

The V and J genes are TRBV6-4 and TRBJ2-7, with D tentatively TRBD1 (6 bases). Germline CDR1 is MRHNA and CDR2 is SNTAGT. The V gene lost 11 bases and the J gene lost 2 bases, with 25 bases spanning the gap. The CDR3 is 16 amino acids. In DNA form, the CDR3 reads TGTGCCGTCACCCCTCACAGGGAAACGACACCCTACGAGCAGTACTTC. Translation gives CAVTPHRETTPYEQYF.

Note on this clone: This sample also contains other DNA sequences that code for the same CDR3. The rearrangement uses TRBV2 and TRBJ2-2; the D gene is possibly TRBD1 (5 bases). CDR1 and CDR2 (germline): SNHLY, FYNNEI. There are 14 residues in the CDR3. Trimming left V 6 bases short and J 7 bases short, with 15 bases between. CDR3 protein: CASSWTWGGGELFF. The CDR3 nucleotides read TGTGCCAGCAGCTGGACATGGGGTGGCGGGGAGCTGTTTTTT.

This rearrangement joins TRBV5-1 to TRBJ2-4; TRBD1 matches at 7 bases. The CDR3 runs 15 residues. Germline V gives CDR1 SGHRS, CDR2 YFSETQ. Losses at the gene ends were 0 bases for V and 7 bases for J; bases not matched to a gene: 7. CDR3 loop: CASSLGDRAGNIQYF. DNA for the CDR3: TGCGCCAGCAGCTTGGGCGACAGGGCCGGGAACATTCAGTACTTC.

The genes are TRBV11-2 and TRBJ2-7; a possible D gene is TRBD2 (7 bases). The germline CDR1 and CDR2 sequences are SGHAT and FQNNGV. This CDR3 has 17 amino acids. V dropped 2 bases and J dropped 0 bases, with 17 bases sitting between them. The CDR3 protein is CASSLRGGGAVSYEQYF. In nucleotides, the CDR3 is TGTGCCAGCAGCTTACGTGGAGGGGGGGCCGTCTCCTACGAGCAGTACTTC.

The V call is TRBV4-1, the J call TRBJ1-5; D is unresolved. This CDR3 comprises 15 residues. Germline V CDR1 and CDR2: MGHRA, YSYEKL. The ends were cut back, 3 bases at V and 4 bases at J, with 13 bases in the middle. This CDR3 is CASSQGIGGNQPQHF. The CDR3 nucleotides read TGCGCCAGCAGCCAGGGGATCGGAGGTAATCAGCCCCAGCATTTT.

The chain recombines TRBV5-1 with TRBJ2-2; 9 nucleotides line up with TRBD2. Germline CDR1 and CDR2: SGHRS and YFSETQ. This CDR3 region has 18 residues. Losses at the gene ends were 0 bases for V and 5 bases for J; bases not matched to a gene: 11. The CDR3 sequence is CASSLAGASGVGTGELFF. CDR3 DNA: TGCGCCAGCAGCTTGGCCGGCGCTAGCGGGGTCGGGACCGGGGAGCTGTTTTTT.

The chain carries TRBV5-1 and TRBJ1-4; 8 positions agree with TRBD1. V was pared by 4 bases and J by 2 bases, with 7 bases of the junction left unmatched. Germline V gene data show CDR1 as SGHRS and CDR2 as YFSETQ. This CDR3 is built from 16 residues. The CDR3: CASSPGQGFTNEKLFF. Written as DNA, the CDR3 is TGCGCCAGCAGCCCCGGACAGGGCTTTACTAATGAAAAACTGTTTTTT.

The chain carries TRBV7-2 and TRBJ1-4, with 7 bases lining up with TRBD1. The germline V gene encodes CDR1 SGHTA and CDR2 FQGNSA. CDR3 length equals 13 residues. The J segment lost 7 bases and the V segment lost 5 bases, leaving 4 bases of the junction unmatched. The CDR3 DNA sequence: TGTGCCAGCAGCCGCCAGGGGGGTGAAAAACTGTTTTTT. Amino acids: CASSRQGGEKLFF.

The rearrangement joins TRBV5-6 to TRBJ1-1, with TRBD1 matching 7 bases. The length of the CDR3 is 18 residues. V gave up 4 bases and J gave up 0 bases; unmatched junction bases: 15. The germline V gene encodes CDR1 SGHDT and CDR2 YYEEEE. The CDR3 nucleotides read TGTGCCAGCAGCGTATTCCGACAGGGCGACTTCATGAACACTGAAGCTTTCTTT. The encoded protein is CASSVFRQGDFMNTEAFF.

V usage is TRBV11-2 and J usage is TRBJ2-7, with 13 bases matching TRBD2. Germline CDR1 SGHAT, CDR2 FQNNGV. With V trimmed by 5 bases and J by 4 bases, 17 bases remained unmatched. The CDR3 is made up of 19 amino acids. The DNA for the CDR3 is TGTGCCAGCAGCGGAGGGCGGTGGGTAACTAGCGGGAGGGTATACGAGCAGTACTTC. Protein product: CASSGGRWVTSGRVYEQYF.

Here the CDR3 DNA reads TGTGCCAGCAGTCGGACAGGGCACTCCACAGATACGCAGTATTTT. Translation: CASSRTGHSTDTQYF. This chain links TRBV27 with TRBJ2-3; TRBD1 matches at 8 bases. Germline CDR1 is MNHEY and CDR2 is SMNVEV (reference sequence). The CDR3 covers 15 residues. V lost 5 bases, J lost 2 bases, and 6 bases stayed unmatched.

CDR3 sequence: CASSLRQGLDEQYF. The CDR3 DNA is TGTGCCAGCAGTTTACGGCAGGGTTTAGACGAGCAGTACTTC. The chain combines TRBV27 with TRBJ2-7, with D possibly TRBD1 on 5 matching bases. Germline CDR1 and CDR2: MNHEY and SMNVEV (reference sequence). V dropped 2 bases and J dropped 5 bases, with 13 bases sitting between them. This CDR3 spans 14 amino acids.

J is TRBJ2-3 and V is TRBV27; D might be TRBD2 (8 bases). V lost 6 bases to trimming and J lost 1 base, with 14 bases between them. Germline V lookup: CDR1 MNHEY, CDR2 SMNVEV (reference sequence). The CDR3 sequence is 15 residues long. DNA of the CDR3: TGTGCCAGCAGCGGGGGGGGGACAGGCACAGATACGCAGTATTTT. Its translation is CASSGGGTGTDTQYF.

This clone was found a few times. The chain couples TRBV10-1 to TRBJ2-3, with D perhaps TRBD1 (5 bases). Trimming removed 3 bases at V and 2 bases at J, with 9 bases between. The germline CDR1 and CDR2 sequences are WNHNN and SYGVQD (reference sequence). The CDR3 is made up of 14 amino acids. The chain's CDR3 is CASSDGATTDTQYF. The CDR3 region has the DNA TGCGCCAGCAGTGATGGGGCAACCACAGATACGCAGTATTTT.

This clone was seen a few times. The chain joins TRBV7-9 to TRBJ1-2; TRBD1 matches at 9 bases. J lost 1 base, V lost 5 bases, and 5 bases had no gene match. From germline, CDR1 is SEHNR and CDR2 FQNEAQ (reference sequence). This CDR3 contains 15 residues. The CDR3, as DNA: TGTGCCAGCAGCCGGGACAGGGCCCATAACTATGGCTACACCTTC. It codes for CASSRDRAHNYGYTF.

The J gene is TRBJ2-6, the V gene TRBV6-2 or TRBV6-3; 7 nucleotides align to TRBD1. With 2 bases clipped from V and 0 bases from J, the junction kept 7 bases outside the gene matches. The CDR3 is 18 residues long. Germline-derived CDR1 and CDR2 are MNHEY and SVGEGT. The CDR3 is CASSYLGRGYSGANVLTF. The CDR3 coding sequence is TGTGCCAGCAGTTACCTTGGCAGGGGGTACTCTGGGGCCAACGTCCTGACTTTC.

The chain is built from TRBV2 and TRBJ2-5; the match to TRBD2 covers 8 bases. The CDR3 runs 14 residues. The J segment lost 6 bases and the V segment lost 8 bases, leaving 11 bases of the junction unmatched. Per the germline V gene, CDR1 is SNHLY and CDR2 is FYNNEI. As DNA, the CDR3 is TGTGCCAGCCTAAAGCGGGGGCCGGGGAAGACCCAGTACTTC. Its protein is CASLKRGPGKTQYF.

This clone was seen a few times. V usage is TRBV4-3 and J usage is TRBJ1-5; D remains unclear. The V and J ends lost 1 base and 4 bases respectively, with 11 bases between them. Germline values: CDR1 LGHNA, CDR2 YSLEER. The CDR3 has 15 amino acids. This chain's CDR3 is CASSQGMTGNQPQHF. DNA for the CDR3: TGCGCCAGCAGCCAAGGAATGACGGGAAATCAGCCCCAGCATTTT.

The chain links TRBV28 to TRBJ2-5, with 8 bases aligning to TRBD1. This CDR3 spans 13 amino acids. With V trimmed by 5 bases and J by 7 bases, 6 bases remained unmatched. The germline V gene has CDR1 MDHEN and CDR2 SYDVKM. This CDR3 is CASSVRGLGTQYF. The CDR3 bases are TGTGCCAGCAGTGTCAGGGGGCTTGGGACCCAGTACTTC.

This chain uses TRBV28 with TRBJ2-3; 12 bases are a match to TRBD2. Per the germline V gene, CDR1 is MDHEN and CDR2 is SYDVKM. The ends lost 2 bases at V and 2 bases at J; junction bases unmatched: 5. The CDR3 runs 17 residues. The CDR3 spells CASSLILAGGVTDTQYF. The CDR3, as DNA: TGTGCCAGCAGTTTAATCCTAGCGGGAGGGGTCACAGATACGCAGTATTTT. Complete variable domain (other parts from reference TRBV28 and TRBJ2-3): DVKVTQSSRYLVKRTGEKVFLECVQDMDHENMFWYRQDPGLGLRLIYFSYDVKMKEKGDIPEGYSVSREKKERFSLILESASTNQTSMYLCASSLILAGGVTDTQYFGPGTRLTVL.

The genes are TRBV12-3 or TRBV12-4 and TRBJ1-3, with D unresolved. V was cut by 10 bases and J by 0 bases, with 10 bases left in between. CDR3 length: 13 amino acids. CDR3: CATEPISGNTIYF. The DNA for the CDR3 is TGTGCCACGGAGCCGATCTCTGGAAACACCATATATTTT.